Listed here is a single TCR beta chain. Only in-frame clones appear in the TCRdb table, and some are missing; sequencing was by immunoSEQ multiplex PCR. This table holds 70,000 to 85,000 clones, around 95% found once. Germline-derived CDR1 and CDR2 are SGHNT and YYREEE (reference sequence). The CDR3 covers 16 residues. J gave up 4 bases and V 3 bases, and 11 bases lay outside the gene matches. The source of the sample is a study of technical replicates of blood from several donors. This clonotype originated in a human donor in good health. The chain couples TRBV5-4 to TRBJ1-1, with 8 bases matching TRBD1. Sequenced: T cells isolated from PBMCs. In nucleotides, the CDR3 is TGTGCCAGCAGCTCCATTGACAGGGGAGAGGGCACTGAAGCTTTCTTT. Translated: CASSSIDRGEGTEAFF.